This T cell receptor (beta chain) was sequenced in a study of early T cells in non-severe SARS-CoV-2 infection. Trimming removed 2 bases from V and 8 bases from J, with 15 bases in between. The germline V gene has CDR1 WSHSY and CDR2 SAAADI. The CDR3 consists of 14 residues. This clonotype was seen many times. Individual cDNA molecules received unique molecular identifiers during library preparation. Using its own MiXCR run on the 5' RACE reads, TCRdb lists one record per CDR3 protein. Of under 65,000 distinct CDR3 sequences in the sample, around 13% were seen once. The specimen sequenced was whole blood. The rearrangement links TRBV10-2 to TRBJ1-2; D not resolved. The source of this sequence is an adult who was a healthcare worker with PCR-confirmed SARS-CoV-2 infection or an uninfected control (not recorded which). CDR3 protein: CASSEAPMGGGYTF. CDR3 DNA sequence: TGCGCCAGCAGTGAGGCCCCGATGGGCGGGGGCTACACCTTC.